This T cell receptor beta chain came from a study of OX40 agonist ivuxolimab in advanced cancers. Study observations and caveats: Clonal expansion in partial responders at 0.1-3.0 mg/kg ranked among the lowest. Circulating CD4+ and CD8+ T cells showed clonal expansion by week 6 at 0.1 to 3.0 mg/kg. Antigen specificity was not determined for the expanded peripheral T cells.

The method was immunoSEQ multiplex PCR; TCRdb's version includes in-frame clones alone and lacks a portion of them. The sample records tens of thousands of clones, 75% to 90% being singletons. Details on this clone: Its antigen is undetermined.

This CDR3 comprises 15 residues. The V gene's germline CDR1 is SNHLY and CDR2 FYNNEI. V dropped 2 bases and J dropped 5; count of bases not matched to a gene: 6. The input for sequencing was CD4+ or CD8+ T cells sorted from blood, taken in a trial of the OX40 agonist ivuxolimab. This TCR came from an adult with an advanced solid tumor such as melanoma, head and neck, liver or kidney cancer. The chain uses TRBV2 and TRBJ2-1; TRBD2 aligns across 7 bases. In DNA form, the CDR3 reads TGTGCCAGCAGTGAAAGCGGGACTACCCACAATGAGCAGTTCTTC. Translation: CASSESGTTHNEQFF.